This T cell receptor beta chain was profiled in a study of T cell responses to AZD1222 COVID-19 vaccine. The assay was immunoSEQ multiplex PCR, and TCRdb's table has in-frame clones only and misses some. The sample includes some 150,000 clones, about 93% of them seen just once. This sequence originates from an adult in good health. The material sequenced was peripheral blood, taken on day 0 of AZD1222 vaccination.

The CDR3 region has the DNA TGCGCCAGCAGCGGACAGGGGTTTGAAGCTTTCTTT. It specifies CASSGQGFEAFF. This chain uses TRBV10-1 with TRBJ1-1; 9 bases agree with TRBD1. Germline CDR1 and CDR2: WNHNN and SYGVQD (reference sequence). V lost 6 bases to trimming and J lost 7 bases; unmatched junction nucleotides: 3. This CDR3 has 12 amino acids.